This is a list of T cell receptor beta chains from one sample in a study of T-cell memory formation after mild COVID-19. Each CDR3 protein is one row after TCRdb ran MiXCR on the 5' RACE reads. The sample records around 390,000 distinct CDR3 sequences, roughly 15% being singletons. Sequencing was carried out using PBMCs or a T cell subset sorted from them (not recorded which). The receptors originated from a man between 18 and 29 years old who had mild COVID-19 (a few samples of this study predate the infection). Cell type and time point are not known. CDR3s include the opening cysteine and the closing phenylalanine or tryptophan. D genes are given only for firm matches. Part of the rows lack a size; the others show once, few, many or a class for expanded clones.

many | TRBJ1-2 | TRBV15 | TRBD1 | CATSRDLGQGLNYGYTF | TGTGCCACCAGCAGAGATCTGGGACAGGGACTTAACTATGGCTACACCTTC
. | TRBJ2-5 | TRBV29-1 | . | CSVAPGDFKTQYF | TGCAGCGTTGCCCCCGGGGATTTTAAGACCCAGTACTTC
. | TRBJ2-5 | TRBV7-9 | TRBD1 | CASSNPGTGRETQYF | TGTGCCAGCTCCAATCCCGGGACAGGGAGGGAGACCCAGTACTTC
many | TRBJ1-5 | TRBV5-1 | TRBD1 | CASSFGDRANQPQHF | TGCGCCAGCAGCTTCGGGGACAGGGCAAATCAGCCCCAGCATTTT
. | TRBJ2-1 | TRBV7-3 | TRBD2 | CASSSILAGGYNEQFF | TGTGCCAGCAGCTCCATACTAGCGGGGGGATACAATGAGCAGTTCTTC
few | TRBJ2-7 | TRBV6-5 | TRBD2 | CASSYSGGTSGPAQSYEQYF | TGTGCCAGCAGTTACTCGGGGGGGACTAGCGGGCCCGCGCAGTCCTACGAGCAGTACTTC
. | TRBJ1-1 | TRBV7-9 | . | CASSLLLDSEAFF | TGTGCCAGCAGCCTTCTATTAGACAGTGAAGCTTTCTTT
few | TRBJ2-7 | TRBV27 | . | CASSPGHVYEQYF | TGTGCCAGCAGTCCGGGACATGTCTACGAGCAGTACTTC
few | TRBJ2-5 | TRBV6-6 | TRBD2 | CASRPSGAQETQYF | TGTGCCAGCAGACCTAGCGGGGCCCAAGAGACCCAGTACTTC
few | TRBJ2-3 | TRBV10-1 | TRBD2 | CASSDSGLPTHFETDTQYF | TGCGCCAGCAGTGATTCGGGACTACCAACCCACTTCGAGACAGATACGCAGTATTTT
few | TRBJ2-7 | TRBV11-2 | . | CASSLLTQSYEQYF | TGTGCCAGCAGCTTACTTACTCAATCCTACGAGCAGTACTTC
. | TRBJ2-1 | TRBV24-1 | . | CATSDPLNEQFF | TGTGCCACCAGTGACCCCCTCAATGAGCAGTTCTTC
few | TRBJ2-1 | TRBV4-1 | TRBD1 | CASSPRGTGAYNEQFF | TGCGCCAGCAGCCCCAGGGGGACAGGGGCGTACAATGAGCAGTTCTTC
few | TRBJ1-1 | TRBV7-9 | . | CASSPGRVTEAFF | TGTGCCAGCAGCCCGGGACGTGTCACTGAAGCTTTCTTT
few | TRBJ2-4 | TRBV4-3 | . | CASSQDSQYF | TGCGCCAGCAGCCAAGATTCTCAGTACTTC
. | TRBJ1-2 | TRBV29-1 | . | CSVVGGKRYGYTF | TGCAGCGTTGTCGGAGGGAAGAGGTATGGCTACACCTTC
few | TRBJ2-5 | TRBV9 | TRBD2 | CASSTNRRGGLETQYF | TGTGCCAGCAGCACCAACCGGCGGGGGGGCCTTGAGACCCAGTACTTC
. | TRBJ2-3 | TRBV5-1 | . | CASSPNPSVSTDTQYF | TGCGCCAGCAGCCCCAACCCTAGCGTTAGCACAGATACGCAGTATTTT
few | TRBJ2-1 | TRBV29-1 | . | CSVVENPTYNEQFF | TGCAGCGTTGTAGAAAACCCGACCTACAATGAGCAGTTCTTC
few | TRBJ2-3 | TRBV12-3/TRBV12-4 | TRBD1 | CASSLRDRATDTQYF | TGTGCCAGCAGTTTAAGGGACAGGGCCACAGATACGCAGTATTTT
. | TRBJ2-7 | TRBV2 | . | CASRDIGRYEQYF | TGTGCCAGCAGGGACATCGGGCGCTACGAGCAGTACTTC
few | TRBJ2-7 | TRBV6-1 | . | CASRTGPDPYEQYF | TGTGCCAGCAGGACAGGACCTGACCCCTACGAGCAGTACTTC